This T cell receptor (beta chain) was observed in a study of blood T cell repertoires in COVID-19. Study details: Whether acute or convalescent, the COVID-19 samples came from the United States, Italy and Spain. T cells, B-cell-depleted T cells, or PBMCs supplied cDNA or gDNA.

In terms of age and location, participants ranged from roughly 18 to 95 years and lived in about two dozen US areas. As processed by the authors: From reference gene primer amplification, estimates of nucleated cell counts were derived. Only in-frame clones appear in the TCRdb table, and some are missing; sequencing was by immunoSEQ multiplex PCR. The V and J calls and the clone size are those of that table, but D and trimming were determined from the DNA. The sample contains hundreds of thousands of clones, over 80% of which appear only once. J gave up 4 bases and V 4 bases, and 15 bases lay outside the gene matches. Per the germline V gene, CDR1 is MDHEN and CDR2 is SYDVKM. The CDR3 is 18 amino acids.

The sequencing sample was made of PBMCs or T cells enriched from blood (not recorded which). The V gene is TRBV28, the J gene TRBJ2-7; 11 nucleotides agree with TRBD1. This TCR was sampled from a woman under 30 who had recovered from COVID-19. CDR3 sequence (DNA): TGTGCCAGCAGTTCATTAACCCTCCGGGACAGGGGGAGATACGAGCAGTACTTC. Its translation is CASSSLTLRDRGRYEQYF.